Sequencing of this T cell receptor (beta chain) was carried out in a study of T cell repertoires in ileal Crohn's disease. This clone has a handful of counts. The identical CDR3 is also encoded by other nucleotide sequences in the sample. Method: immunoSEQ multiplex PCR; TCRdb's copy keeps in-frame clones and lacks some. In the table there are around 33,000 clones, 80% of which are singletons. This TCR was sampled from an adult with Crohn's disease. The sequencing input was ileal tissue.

In DNA, the CDR3 is TGCGCCAGCAGCTTGGGGACAGCGAACACTGAAGCTTTCTTT. Translated, it gives CASSLGTANTEAFF. The chain joins TRBV5-1 to TRBJ1-1, with D possibly being TRBD1 (6 bases). V lost 0 bases and J lost 1, with 7 bases in between. CDR1 and CDR2 from the germline V gene are SGHRS and YFSETQ. The CDR3 extends over 14 amino acids.